This record looks at one T cell receptor (beta chain) sequence and its context. Its antigen is unknown. Losses at the gene ends were 4 bases for V and 0 bases for J; bases not matched to a gene: 13. There are 20 residues in the CDR3. Germline loops: CDR1 LNHNV, CDR2 YYDKDF (reference sequence). An overlapping HIV-1 Gag peptide pool stimulated these cells at roughly 1 ug/peptide/mL. CD40L/CD69 double-negative CD45RO-high memory CD4+ T cells were collected. For at least 4 years, plasma HIV-1 RNA was undetectable (<50 copies/mL). The sample originates from a study of persistence of HIV-infected CD4 T cells. The immunoSEQ assay was version 4, run in survey mode. Using immunoSEQ multiplex PCR, the repertoire was profiled, and TCRdb retains in-frame clones only, with some absent. Of about 40,000 clones detected, approximately 80% appear once; the ten largest clones hold 14%.

The rearrangement uses TRBV15 and TRBJ2-1, with TRBD2 identical over 12 bases. Sequenced here: CD4+ T cells sorted from PBMCs after roughly 18-hour stimulation, sampled from a patient who received antiretroviral therapy. The sequence derives from an adult man with HIV who was CMV-seropositive. DNA of the CDR3: TGTGCCACCAGCACCGCAGGGACTAGCGGGCGCCTTAGCTCCTACAATGAGCAGTTCTTC. Translating it yields CATSTAGTSGRLSSYNEQFF. The whole variable domain, filled in from reference TRBV15 and TRBJ2-1, reads DAMVIQNPRYQVTQFGKPVTLSCSQTLNHNVMYWYQQKSSQAPKLLFHYYDKDFNNEADTPDNFQSRRPNTSFCFLDIRSPGLGDTAMYLCATSTAGTSGRLSSYNEQFFGPGTRLTVL.